This TCR beta chain was recovered during a study of blood T cell repertoires in COVID-19. Study in general: There were acute and convalescent COVID-19 samples, and they came from the United States, Italy and Spain.

This CDR3 has 16 residues. Germline V gene data show CDR1 as MDHEN and CDR2 as SYDVKM. The V gene end was trimmed by 2 bases and the J gene end by 1 base; junction bases not matched to a gene: 6. This clone was seen once. Clones were read by immunoSEQ multiplex PCR, and TCRdb kept only the in-frame ones, dropping some. Of about 160,000 clones in the sample, 87% are singletons; the top ten hold 10%. The J gene is TRBJ1-1, the V gene TRBV28, with 8 positions matching TRBD1. Sequenced sample: peripheral blood. This receptor was taken from a woman aged 70-85 years with COVID-19, enrolled during active disease. CDR3 region: CASSLTRGRENTEAFF. CDR3 DNA sequence: TGTGCCAGCAGTTTAACCAGGGGGCGGGAGAACACTGAAGCTTTCTTT.